This T cell receptor (beta chain) was found in a study of blood T cell repertoires in COVID-19. As for the study in general: Material from acute and convalescent COVID-19 was sourced from the United States, Italy and Spain. Nucleic acid was either cDNA or gDNA, and it came from T cells, B-cell-depleted T cells, or PBMCs.

The table came from immunoSEQ multiplex PCR; TCRdb's copy has only in-frame clones and leaves some out. Of under 150,000 clones listed, roughly 82% are singletons. The CDR3 runs to 18 residues. The V and J ends lost 0 bases and 0 bases respectively, with 15 bases between them. Germline CDR1 reads SGHKS; CDR2 reads YYEKEE (reference sequence). This receptor was identified in a woman aged 40 to 50 with acute or convalescent COVID-19. The specimen was peripheral blood. The chain combines TRBV5-5 with TRBJ1-4, with no clear D. CDR3 bases: TGTGCCAGCAGCTTGGCGCTCGGGAACGGGGCAACTAATGAAAAACTGTTTTTT. Protein: CASSLALGNGATNEKLFF.